This T cell receptor (beta chain) was sequenced in a study of blood T cells in healthy people across ages (dated by TCRdb to the mid-2010s). Concerning the study at large: In model experiments, template switching captured about one uniquely barcoded TCR beta cDNA molecule for every two T cells. Using deep sequencing normalized with unique cDNA molecular identifiers, the study measured how TCR beta repertoire diversity changes with age. Donors were grouped into four age groups: young (average roughly 17 years), middle-aged (39), aged (around 60) and long-lived (82). To avoid experimental bias, donors of different ages were randomly spread across the sequencing lanes. For two donors (one aged 18 to 30 and one aged 80 or older), the study analyzed two additional independent replicas of 1 million unique cDNA reads from the same blood draw. The paper as a whole reports these results and caveats: The CMV infection status of donors was not known, potentially confounding age-related changes in expanded clonotypes. There was a strong correlation between observed TCR beta diversity and the percentage of naive T cells measured by flow cytometry. Estimates of total diversity based on one million sequenced T cells were considered lower bounds and underestimates. Compared with the aged group, the long-lived group had more naive CD4+ T cells, fewer expanded clones and increased TCR diversity, suggesting age selection. Observed TCR beta diversity per million T cells fell roughly linearly with age, and a significant reduction was already apparent by age approximately 40. Since profiling was done on bulk unsorted PBMCs, naive and antigen-experienced compartments could not be conclusively compared.

Notes on this clonotype: What antigen it recognizes has not been identified. Base-call qualities are not available, and no considerably larger clone is one nucleotide away.

CDR1 is given as SNHLY and CDR2 as FYNNEI, both from the germline V gene. V loses 4 bases at its end and J loses 11 bases; junction bases beyond the gene matches: 20. The CDR3, from cysteine to phenylalanine, totals 17 residues. Only the CDR3 region is kept as DNA, spanning 51 bases read in frame from base 1. Donors were a few dozen systemically healthy Caucasian individuals from Russia aged roughly 6 to 90 years. Approximately 9.3 milliliters of peripheral blood were drawn from each donor into EDTA-treated Vacutainer tubes. Ficoll-Paque density-gradient centrifugation was used to isolate PBMCs, with at least 6.5 million per sample. Trizol reagent was used to extract total RNA from PBMCs, with at least 6 micrograms per sample. The percentages of naive CD45RAhigh/CD27high T cells were determined by flow cytometry on a PBMC aliquot from every donor. Receptor libraries were prepared by 5' RACE. Reads for this sample came from an Illumina HiSeq 2500. A second about 7 to 12 cycle PCR used a sample-barcoded 5' primer and a J-beta primer mix. A template-switch 5' adaptor carrying 12 random nucleotides introduced a unique molecular identifier onto each TCR beta cDNA molecule. At least 3 million CDR3-containing paired-end reads were obtained from each sample. The Mint cDNA synthesis kit, primed by a TRBC-specific oligonucleotide, was used to synthesize first-strand cDNA from all RNA. After uracil-DNA glycosylase treatment, a first 18-cycle PCR used universal primers M1SS and BC2_uni_R on all cDNA. The study's processing was this. For normalization, 1 million high-quality reads were randomly selected from each sample, with every read carrying a distinct molecular identifier. Reads with shared molecular identifiers were discarded instead of being binned into consensus sequences. CDR3 identification, clonotype clustering and error correction used MiTCR with a Q25 quality threshold and the strictest error-elimination algorithm. A nonparametric unseen species model with Euler transformation was used to estimate a lower bound on total TCR beta diversity. TCRdb reworked the public reads: Q25 trimming with fastp, MiXCR clone assembly, productive beta chains retained. One record per CDR3 amino acid sequence lists the most common genes and DNA. The V and J calls and clone size are TCRdb's, not the authors'. The sample table contains around 1,100,000 distinct CDR3 sequences; only one count was recorded for around two fifths of them. Less than 15% of the sample is in the top ten clones.

The sequence is built from TRBV2 and TRBJ2-5; 9 central nucleotides agree with TRBD2. The clonotype comes from a man aged 18 to 29 in good health. The material sequenced was blood. The DNA sequence is given as TGTGCCAGCAGTGGGGCCCTAGCGGGGATACTGTACAATGAGCAGTACTTC. This gives the protein CASSGALAGILYNEQYF.